The 20 T cell receptor beta chains below were found in one sample sequenced in a study of human T cells and chemical hapten exposure. Regarding time point: patch test 2, 6 weeks after DPC sensitization. This sample's treatment: therapeutic diphenylcyclopropenone sensitization with weekly scalp DPC. TCRdb reanalysed the RACE reads using MiXCR and keeps one entry per CDR3 protein. The sample includes over 85,000 distinct CDR3 sequences, 7% to 10% of them seen just once. Sequenced here: whole blood, sampled in connection with sensitization to the hapten diphenylcyclopropenone (DPC). These receptors came from a woman in her thirties or forties with alopecia areata. Some clones in this sample may be carry-over from other donors' samples.

This clonotype was observed at least ten times. The chain couples TRBV29-1 to TRBJ1-6, with a tentative D call TRBD1 (6 bases). Germline V gene lookup returns CDR1 SQVTM and CDR2 ANQGSEA. V was trimmed by 4 bases and J by 10 bases, leaving 14 bases between them. The CDR3 is 13 amino acids. The CDR3 sequence is CSVVWTEGSPLHF. The CDR3 bases are TGCAGCGTTGTCTGGACAGAGGGGTCACCCCTCCACTTT. The full variable domain, its missing parts supplied by reference TRBV29-1 and TRBJ1-6, is SAVISQKPSRDICQRGTSLTIQCQVDSQVTMMFWYRQQPGQSLTLIATANQGSEATYESGFVIDKFPISRPNLTFSTLTVSNMSPEDSSIYLCSVVWTEGSPLHFGNGTRLTVT.

Details on this clonotype: Since a much larger clone is just one base distant, this may be a read error. The conserved closing phenylalanine or tryptophan is absent in this CDR3, likely reflecting a read error. This rearrangement joins TRBV27 to TRBJ2-3, with 8 bases that match TRBD2. From germline, CDR1 is MNHEY and CDR2 SMNVEV (reference sequence). This CDR3 is 18 amino acids long. Germline trimming cut 7 bases from V and 3 bases from J; bases unmatched to any gene: 18. This CDR3 is CASTQLYGLAGYTDTQYS. CDR3 coding DNA: TGTGCCAGCACCCAACTTTATGGGCTAGCGGGTTATACAGATACGCAGTATTCT.

The table lists this clonotype with a few counts. V is TRBV6-5 and J is TRBJ2-1, with D maybe TRBD2 (5 bases). V was pared by 2 bases and J by 3 bases, with 11 bases between. Germline assignment: CDR1 MNHEY and CDR2 SVGAGI. The CDR3 runs to 15 residues. The CDR3 DNA follows: TGTGCCAGCAGTTACGAGGCGGGTAACTACAATGAGCAGTTCTTC. Translated, it gives CASSYEAGNYNEQFF.

This clonotype occurred many times. The chain carries TRBV11-2 and TRBJ2-5; either TRBD1 or TRBD2 may fit D (6 bases each). This CDR3 comprises 13 residues. The V gene lost 6 bases and the J gene lost 1 base, with 9 bases spanning the gap. From germline, CDR1 is SGHAT and CDR2 FQNNGV. In nucleotides, the CDR3 is TGTGCCAGCAGTGGGGGGCCCCAAGAGACCCAGTACTTC. This encodes CASSGGPQETQYF. Variable domain in full (rest from reference TRBV11-2 and TRBJ2-5): EAGVAQSPRYKIIEKRQSVAFWCNPISGHATLYWYQQILGQGPKLLIQFQNNGVVDDSQLPKDRFSAERLKGVDSTLKIQPAKLEDSAVYLCASSGGPQETQYFGPGTRLLVL.

This CDR3 reads CASSPPRLAGLYNEQFF. The CDR3 coding sequence is TGTGCCAGCAGCCCTCCCCGACTAGCGGGCCTCTACAATGAGCAGTTCTTC. The V and J genes are TRBV14 and TRBJ2-1, with TRBD2 matching over 10 bases. Germline V gene sequence: CDR1 SGHDN, CDR2 FVKESK. This CDR3 contains 17 residues. After removal of 4 bases from V and 3 bases from J, the junction contained 9 bases not matched to a gene.

The chain employs TRBV6-4 and TRBJ2-1, with D perhaps TRBD1 (5 bases). The CDR3 contains 13 residues. The V gene's germline CDR1 is MRHNA and CDR2 SNTAGT. V lost 2 bases, J lost 9 bases, and 11 bases lay in between. This CDR3 reads CASSDRGIGEQFF. Here the CDR3 DNA reads TGTGCCAGCAGTGACAGGGGAATTGGTGAGCAGTTCTTC.

In this sample, this clonotype turned up many times. The gene calls are TRBV10-2 and TRBJ1-5; D may be TRBD1 (5 bases). Trimming took 2 bases from V and 6 from J, leaving 8 bases between them. Germline V lookup: CDR1 WSHSY, CDR2 SAAADI. CDR3 length: 13 residues. The CDR3 region is CASSEQGGQPQHF. The CDR3 bases are TGCGCCAGCAGTGAGCAGGGAGGTCAGCCCCAGCATTTT.

The chain carries TRBV5-1 and TRBJ2-7; D uncertain. The CDR3 spans 13 residues. The V gene lost 4 bases and the J gene lost 1 base, with 9 bases spanning the gap. Germline V gives CDR1 SGHRS, CDR2 YFSETQ. Here the CDR3 reads CASSLDTSYEQYF. DNA of the CDR3: TGCGCCAGCAGCCTAGACACTTCCTACGAGCAGTACTTC. The whole variable domain, remainder taken from reference TRBV5-1 and TRBJ2-7, is KAGVTQTPRYLIKTRGQQVTLSCSPISGHRSVSWYQQTPGQGLQFLFEYFSETQRNKGNFPGRFSGRQFSNSRSEMNVSTLELGDSALYLCASSLDTSYEQYFGPGTRLTVT.

This clonotype came up many times. The V call is TRBV20-1, the J call TRBJ2-2, with TRBD2 matching 9 bases. From germline, CDR1 is DFQATT and CDR2 SNEGSKA (reference sequence). The CDR3 length is 13 residues. J lost 7 bases, V lost 6 bases, and 6 bases had no gene match. The CDR3 here is CSAEKAGGGELFF. The CDR3 bases are TGCAGTGCGGAAAAAGCGGGAGGCGGGGAGCTGTTTTTT.

The table lists this clonotype with many counts. This chain links TRBV6-1 with TRBJ2-3; 7 bases map to TRBD2. Trimming cost V 4 bases and J 6 bases; bases outside gene matches: 10. The germline CDR1 and CDR2 sequences are MNHNS and SASEGT. The CDR3 spans 15 residues. The CDR3 region is CASSVRGSRTDTQYF. The CDR3 DNA sequence: TGTGCCAGCAGTGTGCGGGGGAGCAGGACGGATACGCAGTATTTT.

This clonotype was detected many times. The CDR3 DNA sequence: TGTGCCAGCAGCTTAGACCACCCCCGGACAGGGGGGAAGGAGCAGTACTTC. It specifies CASSLDHPRTGGKEQYF. This chain joins TRBV11-2 and TRBJ2-7; 10 positions agree with TRBD1. The CDR3 consists of 17 residues. The germline V gene encodes CDR1 SGHAT and CDR2 FQNNGV. The ends lost 0 bases at V and 7 bases at J; junction bases unmatched: 12.

The table lists this clonotype with a few counts. The rearrangement joins TRBV30 to TRBJ1-1, with TRBD1 as a possible D gene (5 bases). Germline-derived CDR1 and CDR2 are GTSNPN and SVGIG (reference sequence). The CDR3 length is 13 residues. The V end lost 2 bases, the J end lost 5 bases, and 12 bases lay between the germline ends. The CDR3 is CAWSYRWGTEAFF. In DNA form, the CDR3 reads TGTGCCTGGAGTTACCGGTGGGGGACTGAAGCTTTCTTT.

This clonotype was found many times. The rearrangement joins TRBV10-3 to TRBJ1-2; tentatively, D is TRBD1 (5 bases). The CDR3 consists of 12 residues. The germline V gene has CDR1 ENHRY and CDR2 SYGVKD. V was pared by 8 bases and J by 10 bases, with 17 bases between. CDR3 coding DNA: TGTGCCATCGGGGGGGACTATCCCTTCTACACCTTC. Protein sequence: CAIGGDYPFYTF.

This clonotype was observed many times. The V and J genes are TRBV6-2 or TRBV6-3 and TRBJ2-3; 13 bases fit TRBD2. CDR3 size: 15 residues. After removal of 5 bases from V and 4 bases from J, the junction contained 3 bases not matched to a gene. Per the germline V gene, CDR1 is MNHEY and CDR2 is SVGEGT. The CDR3 bases are TGTGCCAGCAGTCCCGGACTAGCGGGAGCAGATACGCAGTATTTT. This gives the protein CASSPGLAGADTQYF.

This clonotype was seen many times. J is TRBJ2-1 and V is TRBV5-1; D might be TRBD2 (5 bases). The germline gives CDR1 SGHRS, CDR2 YFSETQ. The CDR3 runs 13 residues. Between the trimmed V and J ends, which lost 1 base and 3 bases, there was a span of 5 bases. CDR3 sequence reads: CASSLTSYNEQFF. CDR3 DNA: TGCGCCAGCAGCTTGACTAGCTACAATGAGCAGTTCTTC.

This clonotype was seen many times. The gene calls are TRBV7-2 and TRBJ2-5; 10 nucleotides line up with TRBD2. The CDR3 is made up of 14 amino acids. Germline V lookup: CDR1 SGHTA, CDR2 FQGNSA. Losses at the gene ends were 1 base for V and 4 bases for J; bases not matched to a gene: 0. The DNA of the CDR3 is TGTGCCAGCAGCTTAGTAGCGGGAGGAGAGACCCAGTACTTC. It codes for CASSLVAGGETQYF.

This clonotype has at least ten counts. The J gene is TRBJ1-1, the V gene TRBV7-2; TRBD1 is a possible D gene (6 bases). Per the germline V gene, CDR1 is SGHTA and CDR2 is FQGNSA. The CDR3 spans 15 residues. V shed 1 base and J shed 5 bases, with 14 bases lying between them. The chain's CDR3 is CASSLVWAGATEAFF. CDR3 in DNA: TGTGCCAGCAGCTTAGTCTGGGCAGGGGCGACTGAAGCTTTCTTT.

The chain is built from TRBV3-1 and TRBJ2-1; 8 bases map to TRBD2. Germline CDR1 and CDR2: LGHDT and YNNKEL (reference sequence). J gave up 0 bases and V 0 bases, and 4 bases lay outside the gene matches. CDR3 size: 17 residues. The CDR3 region has the DNA TGTGCCAGCAGCCAAGAACGGGGGACTAGCTCCTACAATGAGCAGTTCTTC. This translates into CASSQERGTSSYNEQFF.

In its sample, this clonotype was seen a few times. The chain couples TRBV1 to TRBJ2-4; the table's D call, TRBD2, has no DNA check behind it. TRBV1 is a pseudogene locus. CDR3 length: 20 amino acids. CDR3 nucleotide sequence: TGCACCAGCAGCCACGATAGACGCCCGACGGGACTCCTAGCCAAAAACATTCAGTACTTC. This gives the protein CTSSHDRRPTGLLAKNIQYF.

This chain connects TRBV11-2 to TRBJ2-3, with D perhaps TRBD1 or TRBD2 (6 bases each). The germline V and J ends were trimmed by 4 bases and 6 bases, with 23 bases remaining between them. The CDR3 is made up of 17 amino acids. Per the germline V gene, CDR1 is SGHAT and CDR2 is FQNNGV. The CDR3 bases are TGTGCCAGCAGCTCATATAGCGTGGGAGGAGGGGGGGATACGCAGTATTTT. Its protein product is CASSSYSVGGGGDTQYF.